The 10 T cell receptor beta chains reported below all come from one sample, sequenced in a study of blood T cell repertoires in COVID-19. The assay was immunoSEQ multiplex PCR, and TCRdb's table has in-frame clones only and misses some. The sample shows around 73,000 clones, 77% of them seen only once. The sample consisted of peripheral blood. Receptors were obtained from a man between 65 and 85 years old with COVID-19, enrolled during active disease.

The rearrangement joins TRBV5-1 to TRBJ2-3, with TRBD2 identical over 8 bases. Trimming at V came to 4 bases and at J to 1 base, leaving 8 bases not matched to a gene. The germline V gene has CDR1 SGHRS and CDR2 YFSETQ. The CDR3 extends over 16 amino acids. The CDR3 DNA sequence: TGCGCCAGCAGCCCCTCCGGACTAGCCGGCACAGATACGCAGTATTTT. Encoded protein: CASSPSGLAGTDTQYF.

The V gene is TRBV7-2, the J gene TRBJ2-3; weak D call: TRBD1 (5 bases). The V end lost 2 bases, the J end lost 2 bases, and 8 bases lay between the germline ends. Germline CDR1 reads SGHTA; CDR2 reads FQGNSA. CDR3 length equals 14 residues. The CDR3 loop is CASSLQGSTDTQYF. The CDR3 nucleotides are TGTGCCAGCAGCTTACAGGGCTCCACAGATACGCAGTATTTT.

CDR3 sequence reads: CASRPKRGNQPQHF. In nucleotides, the CDR3 is TGTGCCAGCAGACCTAAGAGGGGGAATCAGCCCCAGCATTTT. The chain links TRBV28 to TRBJ1-5; the D gene is possibly TRBD1 (6 bases). CDR1 MDHEN and CDR2 SYDVKM come from the germline V gene. There are 14 residues in the CDR3. The V end lost 6 bases, the J end lost 4 bases, and 13 bases lay between the germline ends.

This rearrangement joins TRBV5-8 to TRBJ2-5; 8 nucleotides agree with TRBD2. Trimming removed 3 bases from V and 4 bases from J; junction bases left unmatched: 5. The length of the CDR3 is 14 residues. CDR1 SGHTS and CDR2 YDEGEE come from the germline V gene. The CDR3 sequence is CASSSPGGGETQYF. The CDR3, as DNA: TGTGCCAGCAGCTCCCCCGGGGGGGGAGAGACCCAGTACTTC.

V gene TRBV3-1 (or the pseudogene TRBV3-2) combines with J gene TRBJ1-2; possible D gene TRBD1, 6 bases. The germline gives CDR1 LGHDT, CDR2 YNNKEL (reference sequence). Trimming pared 6 bases from V and 4 bases from J, leaving 15 bases between. The CDR3 runs to 14 residues. CDR3 sequence (DNA): TGTGCCAGCAGGCCCACAGGGATGGGCTATGGCTACACCTTC. Encoded protein: CASRPTGMGYGYTF.

CDR3 residues: CASSTKREGRGGELFF. The CDR3 DNA reads as TGTGCCAGCAGCACGAAGCGGGAGGGCCGCGGCGGGGAGCTGTTTTTT. The chain couples TRBV25-1 to TRBJ2-2; TRBD2 agrees at 10 bases. J lost 7 bases, V lost 6 bases, and 11 bases had no gene match. The CDR3 is 16 amino acids. Germline CDR1 MGHDK, CDR2 SYGVNS. Complete variable domain (other parts from reference TRBV25-1 and TRBJ2-2): EADIYQTPRYLVIGTGKKITLECSQTMGHDKMYWYQQDPGMELHLIHYSYGVNSTEKGDLSSESTVSRIRTEHFPLTLESARPSHTSQYLCASSTKREGRGGELFFGEGSRLTVL.

This chain uses TRBV3-1 (or the pseudogene TRBV3-2) with TRBJ1-5, with D tentatively TRBD1 (5 bases). V was pared by 4 bases and J by 9 bases, with 13 bases between. Germline V gene sequence: CDR1 LGHDT, CDR2 YNNKEL (reference sequence). The CDR3 length is 13 residues. CDR3: CASSPGGDGPQHF. CDR3 nucleotide sequence: TGTGCCAGCAGCCCGGGGGGGGACGGGCCCCAGCATTTT.

The CDR3 spells CASSPPTARSYYGYTF. The CDR3 DNA reads TGTGCCAGCAGCCCTCCGACAGCAAGATCTTACTATGGCTACACCTTC. The rearrangement links TRBV3-1 (or the pseudogene TRBV3-2) to TRBJ1-2; D is perhaps TRBD1 (5 bases). V was pared by 4 bases and J by 3 bases, with 18 bases between. The CDR3 sequence is 16 residues long. Germline-derived CDR1 and CDR2 are LGHDT and YNNKEL (reference sequence).

This chain links TRBV7-6 with TRBJ2-2, with D possibly being TRBD1 (6 bases). This CDR3 comprises 19 residues. V lost 1 base and J 0 bases, leaving 18 bases between the germline ends. CDR1 and CDR2 (germline): SGHVS, FNYEAQ. CDR3 amino acids: CASSLVKRQAFSNTGELFF. Written as DNA, the CDR3 is TGTGCCAGCAGCTTAGTCAAGAGACAGGCCTTTTCGAACACCGGGGAGCTGTTTTTT.

This clone is medium-sized. V and J are TRBV12-3 or TRBV12-4 and TRBJ2-7, with TRBD2 matching over 8 bases. Trimming at V came to 2 bases and at J to 7 bases, leaving 4 bases not matched to a gene. The CDR3 is made up of 13 amino acids. CDR3 amino acids: CASSLTRGGEQYF. The DNA of the CDR3 is TGTGCCAGCAGTTTAACTCGGGGGGGTGAGCAGTACTTC.